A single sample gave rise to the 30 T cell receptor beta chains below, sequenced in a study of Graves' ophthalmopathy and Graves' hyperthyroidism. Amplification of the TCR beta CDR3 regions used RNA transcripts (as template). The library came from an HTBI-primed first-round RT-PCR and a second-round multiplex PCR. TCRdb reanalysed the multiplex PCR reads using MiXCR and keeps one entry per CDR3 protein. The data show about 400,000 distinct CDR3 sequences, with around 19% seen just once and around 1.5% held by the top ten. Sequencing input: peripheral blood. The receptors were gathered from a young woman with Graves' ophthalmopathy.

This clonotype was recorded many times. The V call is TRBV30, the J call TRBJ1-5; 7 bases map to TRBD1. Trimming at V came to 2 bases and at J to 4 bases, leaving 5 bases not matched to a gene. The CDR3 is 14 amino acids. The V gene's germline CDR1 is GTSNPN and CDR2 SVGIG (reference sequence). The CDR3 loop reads CAWSLGTVNQPQHF. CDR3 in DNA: TGTGCCTGGAGTCTGGGGACAGTTAATCAGCCCCAGCATTTT.

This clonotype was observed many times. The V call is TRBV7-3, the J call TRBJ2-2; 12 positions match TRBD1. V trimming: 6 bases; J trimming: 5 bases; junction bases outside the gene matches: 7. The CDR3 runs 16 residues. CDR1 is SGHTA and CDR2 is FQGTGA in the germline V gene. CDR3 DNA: TGTGCCAGCAGACCCGGGACAGGGGGCCGGACCGGGGAGCTGTTTTTT. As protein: CASRPGTGGRTGELFF.

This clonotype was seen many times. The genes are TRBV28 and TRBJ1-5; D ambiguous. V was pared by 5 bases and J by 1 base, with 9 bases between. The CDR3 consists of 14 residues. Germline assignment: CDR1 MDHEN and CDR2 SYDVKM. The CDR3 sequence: CASSLTWSNQPQHF. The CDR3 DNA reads TGTGCCAGCAGTCTGACTTGGAGCAATCAGCCCCAGCATTTT.

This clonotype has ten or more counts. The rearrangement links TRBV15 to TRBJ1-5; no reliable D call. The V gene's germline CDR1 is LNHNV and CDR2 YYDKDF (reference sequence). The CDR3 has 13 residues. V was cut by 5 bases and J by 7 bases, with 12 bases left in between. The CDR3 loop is CATSVGLGQPQHF. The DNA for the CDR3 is TGTGCCACCAGCGTCGGACTGGGACAGCCCCAGCATTTT.

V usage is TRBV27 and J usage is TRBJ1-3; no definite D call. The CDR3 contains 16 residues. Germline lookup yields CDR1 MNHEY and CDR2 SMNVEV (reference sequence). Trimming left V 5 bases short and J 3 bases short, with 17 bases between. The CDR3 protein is CASSRSGVAGGNTIYF. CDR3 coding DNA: TGTGCCAGCAGTCGCTCCGGTGTTGCGGGTGGAAACACCATATATTTT.

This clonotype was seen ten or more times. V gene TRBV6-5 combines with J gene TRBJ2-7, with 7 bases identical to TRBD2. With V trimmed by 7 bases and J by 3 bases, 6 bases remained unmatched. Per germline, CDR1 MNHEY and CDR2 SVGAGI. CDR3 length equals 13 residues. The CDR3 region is CASMASGIYEQYF. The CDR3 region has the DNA TGTGCCAGCATGGCTAGCGGCATCTACGAGCAGTACTTC.

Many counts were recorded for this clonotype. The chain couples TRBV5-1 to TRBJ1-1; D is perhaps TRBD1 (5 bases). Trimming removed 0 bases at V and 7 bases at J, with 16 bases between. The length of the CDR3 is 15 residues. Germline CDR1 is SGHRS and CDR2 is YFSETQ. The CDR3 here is CASSLAWGAESEAFF. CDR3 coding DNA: TGCGCCAGCAGCTTGGCCTGGGGCGCTGAGAGTGAAGCTTTCTTT.

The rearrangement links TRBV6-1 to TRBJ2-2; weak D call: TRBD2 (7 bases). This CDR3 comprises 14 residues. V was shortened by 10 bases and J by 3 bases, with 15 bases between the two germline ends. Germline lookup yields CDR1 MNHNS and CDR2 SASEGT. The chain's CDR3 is CAKGGASDTGELFF. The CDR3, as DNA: TGTGCCAAGGGGGGGGCTTCCGACACCGGGGAGCTGTTTTTT.

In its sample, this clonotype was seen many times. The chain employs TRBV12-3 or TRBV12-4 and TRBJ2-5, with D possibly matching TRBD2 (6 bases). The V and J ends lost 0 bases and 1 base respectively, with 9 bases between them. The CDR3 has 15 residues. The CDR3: CASSLAAGTQETQYF. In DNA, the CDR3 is TGTGCCAGCAGTTTAGCGGCGGGGACCCAAGAGACCCAGTACTTC.

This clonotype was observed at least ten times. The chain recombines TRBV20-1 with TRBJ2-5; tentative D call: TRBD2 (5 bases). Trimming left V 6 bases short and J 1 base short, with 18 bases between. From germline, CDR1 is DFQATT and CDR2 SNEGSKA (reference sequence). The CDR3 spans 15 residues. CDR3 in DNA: TGCAGTGCCAACGAGGGTGGGAGCTTCCAAGAGACCCAGTACTTC. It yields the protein CSANEGGSFQETQYF.

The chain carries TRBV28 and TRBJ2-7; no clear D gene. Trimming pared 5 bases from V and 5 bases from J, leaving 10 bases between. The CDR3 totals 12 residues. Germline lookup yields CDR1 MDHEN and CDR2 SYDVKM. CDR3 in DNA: TGTGCCAGCAGTGAAAGACAACACGAGCAGTACTTC. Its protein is CASSERQHEQYF.

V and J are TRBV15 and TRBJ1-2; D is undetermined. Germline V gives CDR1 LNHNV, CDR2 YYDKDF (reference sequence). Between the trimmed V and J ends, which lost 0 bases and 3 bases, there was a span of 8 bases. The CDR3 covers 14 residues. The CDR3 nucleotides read TGTGCCACCAGCAGAGAGGTCCGAGACTATGGCTACACCTTC. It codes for CATSREVRDYGYTF.

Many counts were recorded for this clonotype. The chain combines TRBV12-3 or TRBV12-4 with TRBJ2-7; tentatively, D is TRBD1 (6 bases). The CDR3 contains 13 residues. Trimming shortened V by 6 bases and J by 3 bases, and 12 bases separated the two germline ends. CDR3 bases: TGTGCCAGCAGCACAGGGTACGGCTACGAGCAGTACTTC. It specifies CASSTGYGYEQYF.

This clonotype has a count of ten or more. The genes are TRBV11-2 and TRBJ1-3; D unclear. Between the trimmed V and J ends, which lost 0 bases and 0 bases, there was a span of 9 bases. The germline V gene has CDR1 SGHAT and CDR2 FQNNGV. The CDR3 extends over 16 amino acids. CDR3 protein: CASSLEAGNSGNTIYF. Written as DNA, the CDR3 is TGTGCCAGCAGCTTAGAAGCAGGAAACTCTGGAAACACCATATATTTT.

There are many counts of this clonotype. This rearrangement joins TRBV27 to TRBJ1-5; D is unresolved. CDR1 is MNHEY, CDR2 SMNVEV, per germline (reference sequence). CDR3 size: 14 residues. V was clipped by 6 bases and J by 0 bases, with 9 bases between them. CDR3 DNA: TGTGCCAGCAGGGCCTTTAATAGCAATCAGCCCCAGCATTTT. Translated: CASRAFNSNQPQHF.

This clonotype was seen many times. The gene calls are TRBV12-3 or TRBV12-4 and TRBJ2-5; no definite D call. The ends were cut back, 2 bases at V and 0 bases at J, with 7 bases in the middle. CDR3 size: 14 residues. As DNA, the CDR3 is TGTGCCAGCAGTTTAACGGCCCACCAAGAGACCCAGTACTTC. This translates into CASSLTAHQETQYF.

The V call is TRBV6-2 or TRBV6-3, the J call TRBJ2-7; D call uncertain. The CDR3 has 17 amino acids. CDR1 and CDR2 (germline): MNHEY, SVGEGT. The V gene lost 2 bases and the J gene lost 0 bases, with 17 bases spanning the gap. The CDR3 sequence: CASSYIYAQPLSYEQYF. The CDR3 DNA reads TGTGCCAGCAGTTACATCTACGCACAGCCACTCTCCTACGAGCAGTACTTC.

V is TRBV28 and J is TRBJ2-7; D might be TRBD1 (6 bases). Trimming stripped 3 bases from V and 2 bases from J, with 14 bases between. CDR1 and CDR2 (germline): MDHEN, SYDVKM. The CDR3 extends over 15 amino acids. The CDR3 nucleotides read TGTGCCAGCAGTTTTCAGGGGCTGGGAACCTACGAGCAGTACTTC. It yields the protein CASSFQGLGTYEQYF.

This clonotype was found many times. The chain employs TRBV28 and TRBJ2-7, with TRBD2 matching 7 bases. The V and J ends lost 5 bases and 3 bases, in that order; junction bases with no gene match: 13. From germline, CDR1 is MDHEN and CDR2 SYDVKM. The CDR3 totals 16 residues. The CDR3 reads CASSPLRGEGHYEQYF. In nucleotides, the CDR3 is TGTGCCAGCAGTCCCCTCCGGGGGGAGGGCCACTACGAGCAGTACTTC.

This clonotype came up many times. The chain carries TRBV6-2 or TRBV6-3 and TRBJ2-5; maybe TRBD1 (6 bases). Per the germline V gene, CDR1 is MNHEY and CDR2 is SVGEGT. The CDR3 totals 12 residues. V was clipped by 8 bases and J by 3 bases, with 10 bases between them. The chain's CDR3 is CASSRTEETQYF. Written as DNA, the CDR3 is TGTGCCAGCTCTAGGACAGAAGAGACCCAGTACTTC.

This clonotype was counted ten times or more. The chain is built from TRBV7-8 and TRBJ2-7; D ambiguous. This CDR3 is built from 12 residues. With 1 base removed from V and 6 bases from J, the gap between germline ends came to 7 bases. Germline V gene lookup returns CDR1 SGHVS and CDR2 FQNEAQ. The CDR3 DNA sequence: TGTGCCAGCAGCTTAGATAAGGGCGAGCAGTACTTC. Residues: CASSLDKGEQYF.

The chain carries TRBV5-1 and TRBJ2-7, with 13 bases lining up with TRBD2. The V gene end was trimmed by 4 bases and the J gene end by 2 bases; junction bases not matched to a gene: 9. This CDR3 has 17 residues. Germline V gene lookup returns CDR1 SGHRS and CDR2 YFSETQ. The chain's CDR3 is CASSPGLAGERPYEQYF. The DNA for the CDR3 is TGCGCCAGCAGCCCTGGACTAGCGGGAGAACGCCCCTACGAGCAGTACTTC.

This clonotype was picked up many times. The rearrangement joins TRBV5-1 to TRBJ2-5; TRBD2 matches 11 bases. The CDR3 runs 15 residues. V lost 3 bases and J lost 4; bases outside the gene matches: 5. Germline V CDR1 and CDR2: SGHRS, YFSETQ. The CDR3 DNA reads TGCGCCAGCAGCTCATCTAGCGGGGGGATAGAGACCCAGTACTTC. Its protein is CASSSSSGGIETQYF.

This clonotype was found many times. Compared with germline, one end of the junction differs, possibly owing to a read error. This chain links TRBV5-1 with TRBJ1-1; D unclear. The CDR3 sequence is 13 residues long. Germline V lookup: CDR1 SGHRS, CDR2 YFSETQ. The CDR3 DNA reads TGCGCCAGCAGGTTGGGGTTGAACACTGAAGCTTTCTTT. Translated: CASRLGLNTEAFF.

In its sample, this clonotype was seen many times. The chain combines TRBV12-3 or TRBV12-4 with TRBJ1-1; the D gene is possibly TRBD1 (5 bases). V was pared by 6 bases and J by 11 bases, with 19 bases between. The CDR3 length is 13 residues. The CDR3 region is CASRSLGVERAFF. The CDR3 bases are TGTGCCAGCAGGAGCTTGGGGGTGGAGAGGGCTTTCTTT.

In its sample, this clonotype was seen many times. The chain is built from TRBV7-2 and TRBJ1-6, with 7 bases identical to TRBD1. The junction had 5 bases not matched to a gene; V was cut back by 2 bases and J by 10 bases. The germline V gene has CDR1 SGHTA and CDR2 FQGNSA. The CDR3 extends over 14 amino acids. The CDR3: CASSLKAGGSPLHF. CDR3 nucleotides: TGTGCCAGCAGCTTAAAGGCAGGGGGATCACCCCTCCACTTT.

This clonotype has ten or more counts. CDR3: CAWRTGVRTGELFF. The CDR3 nucleotides read TGTGCCTGGAGGACGGGAGTACGGACCGGGGAGCTGTTTTTT. The V gene is TRBV30, the J gene TRBJ2-2; possible D gene TRBD2, 6 bases. From germline, CDR1 is GTSNPN and CDR2 SVGIG (reference sequence). V shed 3 bases and J shed 5 bases, with 13 bases lying between them. The CDR3 is made up of 14 amino acids.

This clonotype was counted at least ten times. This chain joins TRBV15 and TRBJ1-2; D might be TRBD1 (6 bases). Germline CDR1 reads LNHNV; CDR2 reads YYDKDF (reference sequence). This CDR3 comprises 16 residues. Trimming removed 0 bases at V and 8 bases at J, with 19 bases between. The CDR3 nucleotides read TGTGCCACCAGCAGAGATCTCGTGGGGGGGCAGCAAGGCTACACCTTC. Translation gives CATSRDLVGGQQGYTF. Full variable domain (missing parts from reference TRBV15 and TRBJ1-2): DAMVIQNPRYQVTQFGKPVTLSCSQTLNHNVMYWYQQKSSQAPKLLFHYYDKDFNNEADTPDNFQSRRPNTSFCFLDIRSPGLGDTAMYLCATSRDLVGGQQGYTFGSGTRLTVV.

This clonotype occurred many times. The CDR3 spells CAWYLEAGANGEETQYF. The CDR3 bases are TGTGCCTGGTACCTGGAAGCTGGGGCGAACGGAGAAGAGACCCAGTACTTC. The rearrangement uses TRBV30 and TRBJ2-5, with D possibly being TRBD1 (5 bases). V shed 5 bases and J shed 3 bases, with 25 bases lying between them. This CDR3 spans 17 amino acids. CDR1 and CDR2 (germline): GTSNPN, SVGIG (reference sequence).

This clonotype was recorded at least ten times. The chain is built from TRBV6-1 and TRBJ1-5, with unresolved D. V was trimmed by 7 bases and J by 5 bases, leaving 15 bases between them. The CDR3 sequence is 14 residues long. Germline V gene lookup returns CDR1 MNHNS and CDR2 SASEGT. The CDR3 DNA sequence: TGTGCCAGCACCCAAAAGGACGTCTATCAGCCCCAGCATTTT. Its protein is CASTQKDVYQPQHF.